These T cell receptor beta chains were read from a single sample in a study of shared clonotypes between healthy human individuals. Here immunoSEQ multiplex PCR was the method, and the copy in TCRdb shows in-frame clones only, minus some. The sample has about 2.2 million clones, around 93% seen once; the top ten hold about 1.7%. Specimen: naive CD8+ T cells from PBMCs. These TCRs come from a man aged 18 to 29 in good health. Some clones in this sample may be carry-over from other donors' samples. Each CDR3 is given with its conserved first and last residue. A D gene is named only where the DNA matches it firmly. Size tells how often a clone was seen (once, few, many) or the class of an expanded clone, and some rows leave it out.

D	size	V	length	J	DNA	CDR3
NA	NA	TRBV5-6	15	TRBJ2-7	TGTGCCAGCAGCTTGACACAGGGCCCTCGGTACGAGCAGTACTTC	CASSLTQGPRYEQYF
NA	once	TRBV4-1	15	TRBJ2-7	TGCGCCAGCAGCCCGAGAGGGGGAAGCTCCTACGAGCAGTACTTC	CASSPRGGSSYEQYF
NA	NA	TRBV5-1	15	TRBJ1-3	TGCGCCAGCAGCTTGGAGGGACTCTCCGCGGACACCATATATTTT	CASSLEGLSADTIYF
NA	NA	TRBV6-1	16	TRBJ2-3	TGTGCCAGCAGTGATATAAGGTTTCCGAGGACAGATACGCAGTATTTT	CASSDIRFPRTDTQYF
TRBD1	NA	TRBV5-1	14	TRBJ2-1	TGCGCCAGCAGCACCAGGACAGGGGGCAATGAGCAGTTCTTC	CASSTRTGGNEQFF
NA	NA	TRBV5-6	15	TRBJ2-2	TGTGCCAGCGCATTGAGGGGGGCTGGACGCGGGGAGCTGTTTTTT	CASALRGAGRGELFF
NA	NA	TRBV11-2	16	TRBJ1-1	TGTGCCAGCAGCTTAGTACTGGCTGTAGGTGGGGTTAAAGCTTTCTTT	CASSLVLAVGGVKAFF
NA	NA	TRBV5-1	15	TRBJ2-7	TGCGCCAGCAGCTTGGTTCAGGGCAGCCCCTACGAGCAGTACTTC	CASSLVQGSPYEQYF
NA	once	TRBV27	13	TRBJ1-2	TGTGCCAGCAGTTTAAATCTCGGAGAAGGCTACACCTTC	CASSLNLGEGYTF
TRBD1	NA	TRBV7-9	13	TRBJ2-5	TGTGCCAGCAGTCCACAGGGGTGGGAGACCCAGTACTTC	CASSPQGWETQYF
NA	NA	TRBV5-1	12	TRBJ2-5	TGCGCCAGTCACGAGTACCAAGAGACCCAGTACTTC	CASHEYQETQYF
NA	few	TRBV9	15	TRBJ1-4	TGTGCCAGCAGCGTAGTCGGGCAGGGCAATGAAAAACTGTTTTTT	CASSVVGQGNEKLFF
NA	once	TRBV9	14	TRBJ1-1	TGTGCCAGCAGCGATCCAGGGATGAACACTGAAGCTTTCTTT	CASSDPGMNTEAFF
NA	NA	TRBV6-5	14	TRBJ2-7	TGTGCCAGCAGTTATGGGGGAACTTCCTACGAGCAGTACTTC	CASSYGGTSYEQYF
TRBD1	NA	TRBV2	16	TRBJ2-1	TGTGCCAGCAGGGAGACCGGGACAGGGGGGCACAATGAGCAGTTCTTC	CASRETGTGGHNEQFF
NA	NA	TRBV6-1	15	TRBJ2-5	TGTGCCAGCAGCATCGGTCCAGGGCCCGGGGAGACCCAGTACTTC	CASSIGPGPGETQYF
NA	NA	TRBV27	15	TRBJ2-7	TGTGCCAGCAGTTCCGGGACCCCCACGGGCTACGAGCAGTACTTC	CASSSGTPTGYEQYF
NA	NA	TRBV7-9	16	TRBJ2-3	TGTGCCAGCAGCTTGGCCCCGGCCAGTCCCACAGATACGCAGTATTTT	CASSLAPASPTDTQYF
NA	NA	TRBV19	15	TRBJ2-1	TGTGCCAGTGAGGGCTTAAGTGAGGGTTCGCATGAGCAGTTCTTC	CASEGLSEGSHEQFF
NA	once	TRBV9	18	TRBJ2-2	TGTGCCAGCAGCCCCCACCCCTCGGGTCTAGGGGACACCGGGGAGCTGTTTTTT	CASSPHPSGLGDTGELFF
NA	NA	TRBV27	13	TRBJ2-7	TGTGCCAGCAGTTTAGACCACCTCTACGAGCAGTACTTC	CASSLDHLYEQYF
NA	NA	TRBV4-3	13	TRBJ1-1	TGCGCCAGCAGCCAAGGGAGGAACACTGAAGCTTTCTTT	CASSQGRNTEAFF
NA	once	TRBV19	14	TRBJ1-5	TGTGCCAGTAGTATGGGGGACCTCGCTCAGCCCCAGCATTTT	CASSMGDLAQPQHF
TRBD2	NA	TRBV10-2	17	TRBJ2-1	TGCGCCAGCAGTGAGTCGTGGGCGGGAGGGCCCTACAATGAGCAGTTCTTC	CASSESWAGGPYNEQFF
NA	NA	TRBV13	17	TRBJ2-1	TGTGCCAGCAGCCTAACCGGCCGCCAGGCCTCCTACAATGAGCAGTTCTTC	CASSLTGRQASYNEQFF
TRBD2	NA	TRBV11-1	15	TRBJ2-1	TGTGCCAGCAGCTTTATCGGAGGACTAGCGGGAGAGCAGTTCTTC	CASSFIGGLAGEQFF
NA	NA	TRBV5-6	13	TRBJ2-7	TGTGCCAGCAGCTTTTCCGGGTTCTACGAGCAGTACTTC	CASSFSGFYEQYF
NA	NA	TRBV27	17	TRBJ1-4	TGTGCCAGCAGTTCAATCGTACGGGGGCTTGTGAATGAAAAACTGTTTTTT	CASSSIVRGLVNEKLFF
NA	NA	TRBV7-9	15	TRBJ2-2	TGTGCCAGCAGCTTAGTCTCACCGAACACCGGGGAGCTGTTTTTT	CASSLVSPNTGELFF
NA	NA	TRBV15	16	TRBJ2-7	TGTGCCACCAGCGGGGAAGGTAGTAGTCCCTCCTACGAGCAGTACTTC	CATSGEGSSPSYEQYF
TRBD2	NA	TRBV6-5	16	TRBJ2-1	TGTGCCAGCAGTTACTTGGCTAGCGGGAGGGGCAATGAGCAGTTCTTC	CASSYLASGRGNEQFF